This entry lists 17 T cell receptor beta chains sequenced from one sample in a study of monozygotic twins with inflammatory bowel disease. TCRdb reprocessed the 5' RACE reads and reports one entry per CDR3 protein, with no DNA. This sample contains roughly 160,000 distinct CDR3 sequences. Sequencing was done on a sample of blood. These receptors were obtained from a human donor with ulcerative colitis or Crohn's disease, or a healthy co-twin of an affected twin (not recorded which).

This sequence joins TRBV21-1 and TRBJ1-5; TCRdb lists TRBD1, though no DNA is available to test this call. TRBV21-1 is deemed a pseudogene. The CDR3 covers 15 residues. The CDR3 reads CASTFSNRANQPQHF.

The chain uses TRBV20-1 and TRBJ1-5. There are 15 residues in the CDR3. Germline-derived CDR1 and CDR2 are DFQATT and SNEGSKA (reference sequence). The CDR3 loop is CSASFGTRSNQPQHF.

CDR3 residues: CASKQRDRSTDTQYF. The chain couples TRBV5-1 to TRBJ2-3; TCRdb names TRBD1, which stays unverified in the absence of DNA. The CDR3 is 15 residues long. Looked up from germline, CDR1 is SGHRS and CDR2 is YFSETQ.

This chain links TRBV5-1 with TRBJ2-1; the TCRdb D gene call, TRBD1, has no DNA to confirm it. This CDR3 region has 12 residues. In germline, CDR1 is SGHRS, CDR2 YFSETQ. The CDR3 is CASSTRGNEQFF.

The V call is TRBV2, the J call TRBJ1-1; lacking DNA, the TRBD1 call made by TCRdb goes unchecked. This CDR3 contains 13 residues. In germline, CDR1 is SNHLY, CDR2 FYNNEI. The CDR3 reads CVSSAKGGTEAFF.

V usage is TRBV9 and J usage is TRBJ2-2; without DNA, the TCRdb call of TRBD1 cannot be checked. The germline V gene encodes CDR1 SGDLS and CDR2 YYNGEE. CDR3 length equals 17 residues. Here the CDR3 reads CASSPTGRGRLTGELFF.

The rearrangement joins TRBV2 to TRBJ2-7; checking the TCRdb D call of TRBD2 is not possible without DNA. The length of the CDR3 is 15 residues. Per the germline V gene, CDR1 is SNHLY and CDR2 is FYNNEI. CDR3 region: CASRLAGMGSYEQYF.

The chain links TRBV12-2 to TRBJ1-1. TRBV12-2 is a pseudogene segment. The CDR3 contains 16 residues. The CDR3 loop reads CASRLASSRRDTEAFF.

V usage is TRBV7-2 and J usage is TRBJ2-7. Germline V gene data show CDR1 as SGHTA and CDR2 as FQGNSA. The CDR3 extends over 15 amino acids. The CDR3 here is CASSFDRGSSYEQYF.

CDR3 sequence: CASSLFWQGDSPLHF. The chain is built from TRBV5-5 and TRBJ1-6; TCRdb lists TRBD1, though no DNA is available to test this call. Germline V gene lookup returns CDR1 SGHKS and CDR2 YYEKEE (reference sequence). CDR3 size: 15 residues.

J is TRBJ1-4 and V is TRBV28; TCRdb gives TRBD1 as the D gene, but with no DNA this cannot be confirmed. This CDR3 has 14 amino acids. Germline V gene sequence: CDR1 MDHEN, CDR2 SYDVKM. Here the CDR3 reads CASRKQGVGEKLFF.

The chain links TRBV20-1 to TRBJ1-5. The length of the CDR3 is 18 residues. The germline CDR1 and CDR2 sequences are DFQATT and SNEGSKA (reference sequence). The CDR3 is CSARVARLSSVSNQPQHF.

The V and J genes are TRBV12-3 or TRBV12-4 and TRBJ1-2; TCRdb selects TRBD1, and the lack of DNA leaves this call unchecked. CDR3 size: 15 residues. The CDR3 loop is CASSLRDRGLYGYTF.

The rearrangement uses TRBV3-1 and TRBJ1-2; the D gene TCRdb calls, TRBD1, cannot be checked with no DNA. CDR3 length: 14 amino acids. CDR1 and CDR2 (germline): LGHDT, YNNKEL (reference sequence). CDR3 residues: CASSVGTGGGGYTF.

The CDR3 region is CSASRVAEQFF. The chain combines TRBV20-1 with TRBJ2-1. Germline CDR1 DFQATT, CDR2 SNEGSKA (reference sequence). The CDR3 runs 11 residues.

This chain uses TRBV20-1 with TRBJ2-7; TCRdb gives TRBD1 as the D gene, but with no DNA this cannot be confirmed. The CDR3 is 13 residues long. CDR1 is DFQATT and CDR2 is SNEGSKA in the germline V gene (reference sequence). CDR3: CSARPRASYEQYF.

This chain joins TRBV14 and TRBJ2-7; without DNA, the TCRdb call of TRBD1 cannot be checked. The CDR3 totals 13 residues. Germline-derived CDR1 and CDR2 are SGHDN and FVKESK. The CDR3 protein is CASPRGKTYEQYF.